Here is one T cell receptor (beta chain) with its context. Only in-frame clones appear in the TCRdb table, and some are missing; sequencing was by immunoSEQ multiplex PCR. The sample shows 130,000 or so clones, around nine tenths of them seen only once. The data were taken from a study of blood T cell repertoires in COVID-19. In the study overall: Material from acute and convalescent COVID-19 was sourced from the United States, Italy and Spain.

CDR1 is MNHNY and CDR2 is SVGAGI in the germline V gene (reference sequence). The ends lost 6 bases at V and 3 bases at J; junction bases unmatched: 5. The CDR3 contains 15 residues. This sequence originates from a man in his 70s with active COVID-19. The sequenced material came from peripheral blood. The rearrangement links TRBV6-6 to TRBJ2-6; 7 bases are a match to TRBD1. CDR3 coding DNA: TGTGCCAGCAGCTTGACAGGGATTGGGGCCAACGTCCTGACTTTC. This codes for CASSLTGIGANVLTF.